A single sample gave rise to the 30 T cell receptor beta chains below, sequenced in a study of T-cell memory formation after mild COVID-19. TCRdb recomputed calls from the 5' RACE reads with MiXCR, one row per CDR3 protein. The sample includes 280,000 or so distinct CDR3 sequences, approximately 8.4% of them seen just once. Material: PBMCs or a T cell subset sorted from them (not recorded which). The receptor set was obtained from a young man who had mild COVID-19 (a few samples of this study predate the infection). Cell type and time point are not known.

In this sample, this clonotype turned up once. The chain recombines TRBV24-1 with TRBJ2-7, with D perhaps given as TRBD1 or TRBD2 (5 bases each). Near its end, the DNA agrees better with TRBJ2-5, so the J call may be wrong. The germline CDR1 and CDR2 sequences are KGHDR and SFDVKD. This CDR3 is built from 16 residues. CDR3 sequence reads: CATSERGAGPGETQYF. As DNA, the CDR3 is TGTGCCACCAGTGAGAGAGGGGCAGGTCCGGGGGAGACCCAGTACTTC.

This clonotype was detected many times. The chain couples TRBV20-1 to TRBJ1-2, with TRBD1 as a possible D gene (6 bases). The germline V gene has CDR1 DFQATT and CDR2 SNEGSKA (reference sequence). This CDR3 spans 15 amino acids. For the CDR3, the DNA is TGCAGGGCCGCTGGGGGGGCAGTCGAAAACTATGGCTACACCTTC. Protein: CRAAGGAVENYGYTF.

The chain couples TRBV7-9 to TRBJ2-1; D might be TRBD2 (7 bases). This CDR3 is built from 15 residues. The ends were cut back, 7 bases at V and 6 bases at J, with 19 bases in the middle. The germline CDR1 and CDR2 sequences are SEHNR and FQNEAQ (reference sequence). Written as DNA, the CDR3 is TGTGCCAGCAAGGTCCCCGAGGGGGAGGGCAATGAGCAGTTCTTC. It translates to CASKVPEGEGNEQFF.

The chain recombines TRBV7-2 with TRBJ1-2; D ambiguous. Germline-derived CDR1 and CDR2 are SGHTA and FQGNSA. The V and J ends lost 5 bases and 2 bases respectively, with 15 bases between them. The CDR3 contains 15 residues. DNA of the CDR3: TGTGCCAGCAGCCCCCCCGGGTCGACAAACTATGGCTACACCTTC. Residues: CASSPPGSTNYGYTF.

Many counts were recorded for this clonotype. CDR3 sequence: CASDNRRNTEAFF. The CDR3 DNA reads as TGTGCCAGCGATAACAGGCGTAACACTGAAGCTTTCTTT. V usage is TRBV12-3 or TRBV12-4 and J usage is TRBJ1-1, with D maybe TRBD1 (5 bases). The CDR3 is 13 amino acids. V gave up 8 bases and J gave up 2 bases, with 12 bases separating them.

The rearrangement uses TRBV2 and TRBJ2-3; a weak D match, TRBD2 (6 bases). The V end lost 7 bases, the J end lost 2 bases, and 13 bases lay between the germline ends. This CDR3 is built from 14 residues. Germline lookup yields CDR1 SNHLY and CDR2 FYNNEI. CDR3 amino acids: CASTADYPTDTQYF. The CDR3 DNA reads as TGTGCCAGCACCGCGGACTACCCCACAGATACGCAGTATTTT.

This clonotype has just a few counts. The chain has TRBV6-4 and TRBJ2-2; 9 bases fit TRBD2. The CDR3 contains 17 residues. CDR1 is MRHNA and CDR2 is SNTAGT in the germline V gene. V shed 0 bases, J shed 4 bases, and the junction held 6 bases outside the gene matches. DNA for the CDR3: TGTGCCAGCAGTGACTCAAGCGGCGGGGGGGCCACCGGGGAGCTGTTTTTT. It yields the protein CASSDSSGGGATGELFF.

The V gene is TRBV14, the J gene TRBJ2-7; D tentatively fits TRBD1 or TRBD2 (6 bases each). CDR1 is SGHDN and CDR2 is FVKESK in the germline V gene. The CDR3 length is 12 residues. The germline V and J ends were trimmed by 3 bases and 13 bases, with 16 bases remaining between them. This chain's CDR3 is CASSHQTGAFYF. In DNA, the CDR3 is TGTGCCAGCAGCCACCAAACGGGGGCGTTCTACTTC.

The chain joins TRBV7-9 to TRBJ2-5; D is uncertain. Trimming shortened V by 1 base and J by 2 bases, and 8 bases separated the two germline ends. CDR1 and CDR2 (germline): SEHNR, FQNEAQ (reference sequence). This CDR3 is 14 amino acids long. The CDR3 bases are TGTGCCAGCAGCTTAGATTTCTATCAAGAGACCCAGTACTTC. As protein: CASSLDFYQETQYF.

The chain carries TRBV6-2 or TRBV6-3 and TRBJ1-5, with a tentative D call TRBD1 (6 bases). Trimming cost V 2 bases and J 2 bases, with 16 bases left between them. This CDR3 is 17 amino acids long. The germline V gene encodes CDR1 MNHEY and CDR2 SVGEGT. Here the CDR3 reads CASSYSRGTGGNQPQHF. The CDR3 DNA reads as TGTGCCAGCAGTTACAGTAGGGGGACTGGTGGCAATCAGCCCCAGCATTTT.

J is TRBJ2-1 and V is TRBV6-1; 9 nucleotides align to TRBD2. The CDR3 totals 16 residues. V trimming: 6 bases; J trimming: 3 bases; junction bases outside the gene matches: 9. CDR1 MNHNS and CDR2 SASEGT come from the germline V gene. The chain's CDR3 is CASRGLSSGDYNEQFF. The CDR3 DNA reads TGTGCCAGCAGGGGCCTCTCTAGCGGGGACTACAATGAGCAGTTCTTC.

The CDR3 protein is CASSRWLEKNEKLFF. CDR3 sequence (DNA): TGCGCCAGCAGCCGATGGTTGGAGAAGAATGAAAAACTGTTTTTT. This chain uses TRBV4-1 with TRBJ1-4, with D unresolved. Looked up from germline, CDR1 is MGHRA and CDR2 is YSYEKL. V was shortened by 4 bases and J by 5 bases, with 14 bases between the two germline ends. This CDR3 is built from 15 residues.

CDR3 coding DNA: TGTGCCAGCAGGTCACCAGGGGTTCGGGTAGCTTTCTTT. The encoded protein is CASRSPGVRVAFF. This chain uses TRBV12-3 or TRBV12-4 with TRBJ1-1; tentative D call: TRBD1 (6 bases). V lost 6 bases and J 10 bases, leaving 18 bases between the germline ends. The CDR3 runs to 13 residues.

The gene calls are TRBV15 and TRBJ1-1; D possibly corresponds to TRBD1 (5 bases). Trimming cost V 10 bases and J 4 bases, with 19 bases left between them. The CDR3 contains 14 residues. CDR1 is LNHNV and CDR2 is YYDKDF in the germline V gene (reference sequence). The CDR3 loop reads CASGEGRFLTEAFF. DNA of the CDR3: TGTGCCAGCGGGGAGGGGCGCTTTCTCACTGAAGCTTTCTTT.

On this clonotype: Relative to the germline gene, one junction end is altered; a read error may explain this. This chain joins TRBV15 and TRBJ1-2; 8 positions agree with TRBD1. CDR1 and CDR2 (germline): LNHNV, YYDKDF (reference sequence). The CDR3 loop spans 13 amino acids. The CDR3 loop is CATSRDRGAGYTF. CDR3 DNA: TGTGCCACCAGCCGAGACAGGGGCGCCGGCTACACCTTC.

This clonotype was found a few times. This chain joins TRBV7-2 and TRBJ1-1; D call uncertain. The germline V and J ends were trimmed by 2 bases and 3 bases, with 10 bases remaining between them. Germline V gives CDR1 SGHTA, CDR2 FQGNSA. This CDR3 is 14 amino acids long. Here the CDR3 reads CASSLRSRDTEAFF. In DNA, the CDR3 is TGTGCCAGCAGCTTACGGTCGAGGGACACTGAAGCTTTCTTT.

This chain joins TRBV20-1 and TRBJ1-5, with TRBD1 matching 11 bases. Per germline, CDR1 DFQATT and CDR2 SNEGSKA (reference sequence). The V segment lost 6 bases and the J segment 9 bases; nucleotides outside the gene matches: 7. The length of the CDR3 is 13 residues. The CDR3 here is CSAAGTGGWPQHF. In DNA, the CDR3 is TGCAGTGCAGCCGGGACAGGGGGGTGGCCCCAGCATTTT.

This clonotype was picked up many times. The rearrangement links TRBV12-3 or TRBV12-4 to TRBJ2-2; 7 nucleotides match TRBD2. Losses at the gene ends were 6 bases for V and 4 bases for J; bases not matched to a gene: 5. CDR3 length: 14 residues. CDR3 in amino acids: CASSLGTITGELFF. In DNA form, the CDR3 reads TGTGCCAGCAGCCTCGGGACTATCACCGGGGAGCTGTTTTTT.

The chain couples TRBV20-1 to TRBJ2-7; either TRBD1 or TRBD2 may fit D (5 bases each). CDR3 length: 14 residues. The V gene lost 5 bases and the J gene lost 2 bases, with 16 bases spanning the gap. Germline V gene data show CDR1 as DFQATT and CDR2 as SNEGSKA (reference sequence). The CDR3, as DNA: TGCAGTGCTGGGGGACCGGGAAGGCCCTACGAGCAGTACTTC. Translating it yields CSAGGPGRPYEQYF.

This clonotype was counted ten times or more. The CDR3 bases are TGTGCCAGCAGCCAAGAATCGGTAGTGGGGGAGACCCAGTACTTC. Protein: CASSQESVVGETQYF. V usage is TRBV4-2 and J usage is TRBJ2-5; no clear D gene. Per germline, CDR1 LGHNA and CDR2 YNFKEQ. This CDR3 region has 15 residues. V lost 0 bases, J lost 5 bases, and 13 bases lay in between.

The sample holds a few counts of this clonotype. The V and J genes are TRBV9 and TRBJ2-7; no firm D call. V was cut by 2 bases and J by 6 bases, with 12 bases left in between. CDR3 length equals 13 residues. The germline V gene encodes CDR1 SGDLS and CDR2 YYNGEE. Here the CDR3 reads CASSVVAAGEQYF. The CDR3 nucleotides read TGTGCCAGCAGCGTCGTCGCCGCCGGCGAGCAGTACTTC.

This chain joins TRBV12-3 or TRBV12-4 and TRBJ1-1; maybe TRBD1 (5 bases). This CDR3 region has 14 residues. Trimming removed 5 bases at V and 5 bases at J, with 15 bases between. CDR3 in DNA: TGTGCCAGCAGTGGGGGGGTGGGGAGGACTGAAGCTTTCTTT. Translation: CASSGGVGRTEAFF.

This clonotype was seen more than once but under ten times. The CDR3 bases are TGTGCCAGCAGCTTAGCAATCTCGGGAAACACCATATATTTT. Residues: CASSLAISGNTIYF. The chain uses TRBV7-2 and TRBJ1-3; D remains ambiguous. The CDR3 length is 14 residues. The V gene's germline CDR1 is SGHTA and CDR2 FQGNSA. V lost 0 bases to trimming and J lost 4 bases, with 7 bases between them. Full variable domain (remainder filled in from reference TRBV7-2 and TRBJ1-3): GAGVSQSPSNKVTEKGKDVELRCDPISGHTALYWYRQSLGQGLEFLIYFQGNSAPDKSGLPSDRFSAERTGGSVSTLTIQRTQQEDSAVYLCASSLAISGNTIYFGEGSWLTVV.

V is TRBV5-5 and J is TRBJ2-7; 7 nucleotides agree with TRBD1. Germline values: CDR1 SGHKS, CDR2 YYEKEE (reference sequence). The CDR3 is 15 residues long. Trimming at V came to 2 bases and at J to 3 bases, leaving 8 bases not matched to a gene. CDR3 nucleotide sequence: TGTGCCAGCAGCTTTAGGGTCACAGGGGACTACGAGCAGTACTTC. It is translated as CASSFRVTGDYEQYF.

A few counts support this clonotype. CDR3 coding DNA: TGTGCCAGCAGTTACAAGTCGGGACCAAGCGGGACTGAAGCTTTCTTT. This codes for CASSYKSGPSGTEAFF. The V and J genes are TRBV6-5 and TRBJ1-1; perhaps TRBD1 as D (5 bases). CDR3 length: 16 amino acids. Germline-derived CDR1 and CDR2 are MNHEY and SVGAGI. V was pared by 2 bases and J by 5 bases, with 18 bases between.

This chain uses TRBV27 with TRBJ1-1; unclear D gene. This CDR3 region has 13 residues. Per germline, CDR1 MNHEY and CDR2 SMNVEV (reference sequence). The V gene lost 8 bases and the J gene lost 4 bases, with 14 bases spanning the gap. CDR3 in amino acids: CASGKPWITEAFF. The CDR3 DNA reads as TGTGCCAGCGGGAAGCCGTGGATCACTGAAGCTTTCTTT.

This clonotype showed up many times. V gene TRBV5-5 combines with J gene TRBJ2-3, with a weak D call TRBD1 (6 bases). CDR1 and CDR2 from the germline V gene are SGHKS and YYEKEE (reference sequence). The CDR3 totals 16 residues. The V end was cut by 4 bases, the J end by 0 bases, with 15 bases between. Here the CDR3 DNA reads TGTGCCAGCAGCCGGCGACAGGAGGCTAGCACAGATACGCAGTATTTT. Translation: CASSRRQEASTDTQYF.

The chain recombines TRBV24-1 with TRBJ2-1, with 11 bases matching TRBD1. In germline, CDR1 is KGHDR, CDR2 SFDVKD. The CDR3 totals 15 residues. Trimming took 4 bases from V and 6 from J; bases not matched to a gene: 4. The CDR3 region is CATSDGTGGGNEQFF. The DNA for the CDR3 is TGTGCCACCAGTGACGGGACAGGGGGTGGCAATGAGCAGTTCTTC.

This clonotype occurred a few times. The rearrangement joins TRBV20-1 to TRBJ2-5; no definite D call. Per the germline V gene, CDR1 is DFQATT and CDR2 is SNEGSKA (reference sequence). V was pared by 6 bases and J by 4 bases, with 21 bases between. This CDR3 contains 15 residues. CDR3 in amino acids: CSAIPLYGPRETQYF. In nucleotides, the CDR3 is TGCAGTGCCATCCCTCTCTATGGGCCCCGAGAGACCCAGTACTTC.

This clonotype was seen more than once but under ten times. The chain is built from TRBV7-2 and TRBJ2-4; D unresolved. The CDR3 totals 13 residues. V was shortened by 5 bases and J by 8 bases, with 13 bases between the two germline ends. Germline V gene lookup returns CDR1 SGHTA and CDR2 FQGNSA. The CDR3 sequence: CASSPGPSDIQYF. CDR3 bases: TGTGCCAGCAGCCCGGGCCCAAGTGACATTCAGTACTTC. The full variable domain, completed using reference TRBV7-2 and TRBJ2-4, is GAGVSQSPSNKVTEKGKDVELRCDPISGHTALYWYRQSLGQGLEFLIYFQGNSAPDKSGLPSDRFSAERTGGSVSTLTIQRTQQEDSAVYLCASSPGPSDIQYFGAGTRLSVL.